A single sample is the source of the 3 T cell receptor beta chains below, sequenced in a study of blood T cell repertoires in COVID-19. Measured with immunoSEQ multiplex PCR; TCRdb has only the in-frame clones, and not every one. This table holds roughly 32,000 clones, roughly 91% found once. The sequenced material came from peripheral blood. The source of these receptors is a man aged 60 to 75 with active COVID-19.

This clone was seen a single time. This sequence joins TRBV9 and TRBJ2-3; maybe TRBD2 (5 bases). The CDR3 loop spans 15 amino acids. V was shortened by 0 bases and J by 2 bases, with 10 bases between the two germline ends. The germline gives CDR1 SGDLS, CDR2 YYNGEE. The CDR3 is CASSVVKGDTDTQYF. The CDR3 nucleotides are TGTGCCAGCAGCGTAGTTAAGGGAGACACAGATACGCAGTATTTT.

The chain carries TRBV19 and TRBJ1-1; 7 nucleotides align to TRBD1. Germline V lookup: CDR1 LNHDA, CDR2 SQIVND (reference sequence). The V gene end was trimmed by 9 bases and the J gene end by 2 bases; junction bases not matched to a gene: 12. The CDR3 runs to 15 residues. In DNA form, the CDR3 reads TGTGCCAGCATCCCGCAGACAGGGTTTAACACTGAAGCTTTCTTT. Residues: CASIPQTGFNTEAFF.

This chain joins TRBV7-9 and TRBJ1-1; a weak D match, TRBD1 (5 bases). Germline V lookup: CDR1 SEHNR, CDR2 FQNEAQ (reference sequence). Deletions cut 5 bases from V and 0 bases from J, with 10 bases between. The CDR3 length is 14 residues. The CDR3 sequence is CASSPRDLNTEAFF. For the CDR3, the DNA is TGTGCCAGCAGCCCCAGGGATCTGAACACTGAAGCTTTCTTT.